This TCR beta chain was identified during a study of T cell changes during pregnancy in multiple sclerosis (dated by TCRdb to 2018 to 2020). Background for the entire study: Changes in the T cell repertoire over the course of pregnancy were examined in this study in women with multiple sclerosis.

As to this clone: Its antigen is not yet known. Per-base qualities were not stored, and no clone one base away is much larger.

Library preparation used the immunoSEQ multiplex PCR assay. Imported from immuneACCESS, the table was reduced by TCRdb to in-frame sequences with V and J called. These copies leave out some clones; in studies compared against another copy, an unresolved V gene accounts for under half, and the cause of the remainder is not known. The sample table shows roughly 29,000 clones, and roughly 90% are seen once. 6% to 7% of the sample is taken by the ten largest. Looking up the germline V gene (reference sequence) yields CDR1 SGHAT and CDR2 FQDESV. Clipping removes 4 bases from V and 4 bases from J, with 18 as the unmatched junction base count. The CDR3 runs 18 residues from the cysteine to the phenylalanine. The DNA shown is the 54-base CDR3, in frame from base 1.

Sequenced here: CD8+ T cells from peripheral blood mononuclear cells, sampled after pregnancy. This chain is built from TRBV11-1 and TRBJ2-5, with 7 bases matching TRBD2. This TCR was recovered from a female donor with multiple sclerosis, enrolled in a pregnancy study. The CDR3 reads as follows: CASSSVGGRVSWGETQYF. The sequence in DNA is TGTGCCAGCAGCTCCGTGGGTGGGAGGGTATCCTGGGGAGAGACCCAGTACTTC. Here the CDR3 is joined to the reference TRBV11-1 and TRBJ2-5 genes, and the full variable domain is: EAEVAQSPRYKITEKSQAVAFWCDPISGHATLYWYRQILGQGPELLVQFQDESVVDDSQLPKDRFSAERLKGVDSTLKIQPAELGDSAMYLCASSSVGGRVSWGETQYFGPGTRLLVL.